Below, one T cell receptor beta chain is given with its context. In the original workflow: Reference gene primer amplification gave nucleated cell count estimates. Sequenced by immunoSEQ multiplex PCR; TCRdb stores in-frame clones only, minus some. That table gives V, J and clone size, and the DNA gave D and trimming. The sample consists of 200,000 to 250,000 clones, roughly 80% of them appearing once. V lost 4 bases and J lost 5, with 8 bases in between. This CDR3 comprises 12 residues. Germline V gene lookup returns CDR1 LNHDA and CDR2 SQIVND (reference sequence). The data are from a study of blood T cell repertoires in COVID-19. Study-wide context: The samples span acute and convalescent COVID-19 from the United States, Italy and Spain.

The TCR comes from a woman aged 60-75 years with acute or convalescent COVID-19. The V gene is TRBV19, the J gene TRBJ1-1, with no clear D. The sample comprised peripheral blood. The CDR3: CASSNERTEAFF. For the CDR3, the DNA is TGTGCCAGTAGTAACGAGAGAACTGAAGCTTTCTTT. Filled out from reference TRBV19 and TRBJ1-1, the complete variable domain reads DGGITQSPKYLFRKEGQNVTLSCEQNLNHDAMYWYRQDPGQGLRLIYYSQIVNDFQKGDIAEGYSVSREKKESFPLTVTSAQKNPTAFYLCASSNERTEAFFGQGTRLTVV.